The T cell receptor (beta chain) described here comes from a study of T-cell reconstitution after alpha-beta-depleted transplantation in children. Points from the study as a whole: Once a year had passed after transplant, T-cell counts and diversity came mostly from newly produced T cells.

In regard to this clonotype: Antigen specificity is unknown.

The CDR3 sequence is 15 residues long. Trimming pared 4 bases from V and 2 bases from J, leaving 14 bases between. Germline lookup yields CDR1 LGHDT and CDR2 YNNKEL (reference sequence). It was with unique molecular identifiers that the TCRbeta library was prepared. TCRdb analysed the PCR reads with MiXCR anew, one entry per CDR3 protein. In the table there are 350,000 to 500,000 distinct CDR3 sequences, approximately 41% of which are singletons. The TCR originated in a girl aged 2-9 years with aplastic anemia, due to receive a stem cell transplant. The input for sequencing was PBMCs, taken before TCRalphabeta/CD19-depleted stem cell transplant. V is TRBV3-1 and J is TRBJ1-1; D not certain. The CDR3 protein is CASSLRHGLNTEAFF. CDR3 sequence (DNA): TGTGCCAGCAGCCTAAGACACGGCCTTAACACTGAAGCTTTCTTT.